This T cell receptor (beta chain) was recorded in a study of blood T cell repertoires in COVID-19. Study context: Samples taken during acute and convalescent COVID-19 were collected in the United States, Italy and Spain. T cells, B-cell-depleted T cells, or PBMCs supplied cDNA or gDNA.

J lost 5 bases, V lost 3 bases, and 6 bases had no gene match. CDR3 length: 16 residues. Germline assignment: CDR1 MGHRA and CDR2 YSYEKL. Assignments of participants to cohorts depended upon their own reported clinical history. Individuals in the exposed group had encountered a COVID-19 case within 2 weeks preceding study entry. Method: immunoSEQ multiplex PCR; TCRdb's copy keeps in-frame clones and lacks some. The repertoire consists of 130,000 to 150,000 clones, with about four fifths occurring once and the leading ten covering roughly 6.2%. V and J are TRBV4-1 and TRBJ2-1, with 11 bases that match TRBD2. The origin of this receptor is a woman in her forties or fifties who had been exposed to COVID-19. Sequences were obtained from PBMCs or T cells enriched from blood (not recorded which). This chain's CDR3 is CASSQAGLAVNNEQFF. The CDR3 nucleotides are TGCGCCAGCAGCCAGGCGGGACTAGCGGTTAACAATGAGCAGTTCTTC.